Below, 24 T cell receptor beta chains from the same sample are listed, as sequenced in a study of OX40 agonist ivuxolimab in advanced cancers. Library construction relied on the immunoSEQ multiplex PCR assay. In TCRdb, the immuneACCESS table is reduced to in-frame sequences with V and J assigned. These tables do not hold every clone; where another copy was compared, an unresolved V gene accounts for under half, and the others remain unexplained. The sample table shows 95,000 to 150,000 clones, and about 90% are seen once. The ten biggest clones cover 0.8% to 1% of the sample. The sequencing here drew on CD4+ or CD8+ T cells sorted from blood, taken in a trial of the OX40 agonist ivuxolimab. The receptors here all came from an adult with an advanced solid tumor such as melanoma, head and neck, liver or kidney cancer.

The chain employs TRBV15 and TRBJ2-2, with 7 bases aligning to TRBD2. The CDR3 is 17 amino acids. Germline V lookup: CDR1 LNHNV, CDR2 YYDKDF (reference sequence). J was trimmed by 2 bases and V by 5 bases; bases with no gene match: 11. The CDR3 coding sequence is TGTGCCACCAGCGGAAAGAGTATAGCGGGCAACACCGGGGAGCTGTTTTTT. It encodes CATSGKSIAGNTGELFF.

The chain couples TRBV27 to TRBJ2-5; D could derive from TRBD1 or TRBD2 (5 bases each). The J call is uncertain, as TRBJ2-7 better fits the DNA end. The CDR3 totals 17 residues. From germline, CDR1 is MNHEY and CDR2 SMNVEV (reference sequence). DNA of the CDR3: TGTGCCAGCAGTACCAAGGGGCTAGCTCTAAGCTCCTACGAGCAGTACTTC. Amino acids: CASSTKGLALSSYEQYF.

This clone was seen only a few times. V and J are TRBV19 and TRBJ1-1; unclear D gene. Per germline, CDR1 LNHDA and CDR2 SQIVND (reference sequence). V was cut by 4 bases and J by 6 bases, with 12 bases left in between. The CDR3 has 13 residues. CDR3 protein: CASSTLVGPEAFF. CDR3 sequence (DNA): TGTGCCAGTAGTACCCTTGTGGGTCCTGAAGCTTTCTTT.

The chain couples TRBV6-5 to TRBJ1-1; 10 nucleotides match TRBD1. With V trimmed by 7 bases and J by 5 bases, 7 bases remained unmatched. The CDR3 runs 14 residues. From germline, CDR1 is MNHEY and CDR2 SVGAGI. The CDR3: CASTPGQGRTEAFF. CDR3 DNA: TGTGCCAGCACCCCGGGACAGGGGAGAACTGAAGCTTTCTTT.

The gene calls are TRBV6-1 and TRBJ2-3; D possibly corresponds to TRBD1 (6 bases). CDR3 size: 16 residues. V was trimmed by 0 bases and J by 3 bases, leaving 13 bases between them. Germline V gene data show CDR1 as MNHNS and CDR2 as SASEGT. The CDR3 region is CASSEALSRGTDTQYF. The CDR3 DNA follows: TGTGCCAGCAGTGAAGCGCTATCCAGGGGTACAGATACGCAGTATTTT.

The chain is built from TRBV6-6 and TRBJ2-1; D is uncertain. Germline V gene sequence: CDR1 MNHNY, CDR2 SVGAGI (reference sequence). This CDR3 comprises 13 residues. Trimming pared 6 bases from V and 0 bases from J, leaving 6 bases between. Here the CDR3 reads CASRTPSYNEQFF. The CDR3, as DNA: TGTGCCAGCAGGACACCCTCCTACAATGAGCAGTTCTTC.

The chain links TRBV28 to TRBJ1-5; D might be TRBD1 (5 bases). The CDR3 runs 14 residues. Trimming left V 5 bases short and J 2 bases short, with 10 bases between. The germline V gene encodes CDR1 MDHEN and CDR2 SYDVKM. CDR3 sequence reads: CASSPGYGNQPQHF. The CDR3 DNA sequence: TGTGCCAGCAGTCCAGGGTATGGCAATCAGCCCCAGCATTTT.

This clone occurred once. The rearrangement links TRBV4-1 to TRBJ2-3, with 9 bases identical to TRBD1. The V segment lost 3 bases and the J segment 4 bases; nucleotides outside the gene matches: 5. The CDR3 contains 15 residues. Per the germline V gene, CDR1 is MGHRA and CDR2 is YSYEKL. CDR3 nucleotide sequence: TGCGCCAGCAGCCAGGGACAGGGAATTTCAGATACGCAGTATTTT. Translating it yields CASSQGQGISDTQYF.

The chain employs TRBV2 and TRBJ1-2; D uncertain. CDR3 length equals 13 residues. Germline CDR1 and CDR2: SNHLY and FYNNEI. The V end was cut by 8 bases, the J end by 1 base, with 11 bases between. CDR3 coding DNA: TGTGCCAGCTTACCCGGGATTAACTATGGCTACACCTTC. Residues: CASLPGINYGYTF.

The V gene is TRBV6-6, the J gene TRBJ1-2; D is uncertain. CDR1 and CDR2 (germline): MNHNY, SVGAGI (reference sequence). V was clipped by 6 bases and J by 3 bases, with 11 bases between them. This CDR3 is built from 13 residues. CDR3 region: CASSPTWDYGYTF. Written as DNA, the CDR3 is TGTGCCAGCAGCCCAACGTGGGACTATGGCTACACCTTC.

The chain links TRBV6-5 to TRBJ2-2; 7 nucleotides agree with TRBD1. V shed 6 bases and J 3 bases; nucleotides not matched to a gene: 7. CDR1 is MNHEY, CDR2 SVGAGI, per germline. The CDR3 has 15 residues. This CDR3 is CASSPGQSYTGELFF. Here the CDR3 DNA reads TGTGCCAGCAGCCCGGGACAGAGCTACACCGGGGAGCTGTTTTTT.

The chain couples TRBV6-5 to TRBJ1-5; D might be TRBD1 (5 bases). CDR3 size: 15 residues. Deletions cut 6 bases from V and 5 bases from J, with 17 bases between. Germline V CDR1 and CDR2: MNHEY, SVGAGI. DNA of the CDR3: TGTGCCAGCAGCCCTGGAGGGGCTCGCCATCAGCCCCAGCATTTT. The encoded protein is CASSPGGARHQPQHF.

This clone came up once. The gene calls are TRBV30 and TRBJ2-1; 7 bases agree with TRBD1. The CDR3 length is 13 residues. The V segment lost 4 bases and the J segment 4 bases; nucleotides outside the gene matches: 4. CDR1 GTSNPN and CDR2 SVGIG come from the germline V gene (reference sequence). The CDR3 DNA reads as TGTGCCTGGACCGGGACAGTTTACAATGAGCAGTTCTTC. Translation: CAWTGTVYNEQFF.

The chain combines TRBV29-1 with TRBJ2-7; the match to TRBD1 covers 8 bases. Germline loops: CDR1 SQVTM, CDR2 ANQGSEA. This CDR3 contains 13 residues. Trimming took 6 bases from V and 6 from J; bases not matched to a gene: 10. The CDR3 region is CSVRGQGDREQYF. Written as DNA, the CDR3 is TGCAGCGTACGAGGACAGGGCGATCGCGAGCAGTACTTC.

The rearrangement links TRBV9 to TRBJ2-5; no definite D call. With 0 bases removed from V and 5 bases from J, the gap between germline ends came to 5 bases. Germline V lookup: CDR1 SGDLS, CDR2 YYNGEE. This CDR3 is 12 amino acids long. Here the CDR3 reads CASSVGTETQYF. The CDR3 nucleotides read TGTGCCAGCAGCGTAGGAACGGAGACCCAGTACTTC.

The chain is built from TRBV5-1 and TRBJ1-5; D is perhaps TRBD1 (5 bases). Per the germline V gene, CDR1 is SGHRS and CDR2 is YFSETQ. V gave up 4 bases and J gave up 6 bases, with 23 bases separating them. The CDR3 sequence is 17 residues long. CDR3 nucleotides: TGCGCCAGCAGCCCTCTACCCGGGACCGGAGAGATTCAGCCCCAGCATTTT. Its protein is CASSPLPGTGEIQPQHF.

The DNA of the CDR3 is TGTGCCAGTAGTACCTTAGCGGGGGATAGCTCCTACGAGCAGTACTTC. Translated, it gives CASSTLAGDSSYEQYF. The chain has TRBV19 and TRBJ2-7; 9 positions match TRBD2. CDR1 is LNHDA and CDR2 is SQIVND in the germline V gene (reference sequence). Trimming took 4 bases from V and 0 from J; bases not matched to a gene: 7. The CDR3 is 16 residues long. The whole variable domain, filled in from reference TRBV19 and TRBJ2-7, reads DGGITQSPKYLFRKEGQNVTLSCEQNLNHDAMYWYRQDPGQGLRLIYYSQIVNDFQKGDIAEGYSVSREKKESFPLTVTSAQKNPTAFYLCASSTLAGDSSYEQYFGPGTRLTVT.

The gene calls are TRBV7-6 and TRBJ2-3; 11 positions match TRBD2. From germline, CDR1 is SGHVS and CDR2 FNYEAQ. The CDR3 spans 16 residues. V trimming: 0 bases; J trimming: 4 bases; junction bases outside the gene matches: 3. The CDR3 is CASSLALAGVSDTQYF. Here the CDR3 DNA reads TGTGCCAGCAGCTTAGCACTAGCGGGAGTGTCAGATACGCAGTATTTT. Based on the CDR3 plus reference TRBV7-6 and TRBJ2-3, the full variable domain is GAGVSQSPRYKVTKRGQDVALRCDPISGHVSLYWYRQALGQGPEFLTYFNYEAQQDKSGLPNDRFSAERPEGSISTLTIQRTEQRDSAMYRCASSLALAGVSDTQYFGPGTRLTVL.

The V and J genes are TRBV13 and TRBJ2-2; D is uncertain. V lost 5 bases, J lost 6 bases, and 10 bases lay in between. The CDR3 has 13 residues. In germline, CDR1 is PRHDT, CDR2 FYEKMQ (reference sequence). The CDR3 loop is CASSPRGPGELFF. CDR3 sequence (DNA): TGTGCCAGCAGCCCTAGAGGTCCCGGGGAGCTGTTTTTT.

The rearrangement uses TRBV5-1 and TRBJ2-5; 12 bases map to TRBD1. V lost 3 bases, J lost 4 bases, and 7 bases stayed unmatched. The CDR3 covers 16 residues. CDR1 is SGHRS and CDR2 is YFSETQ in the germline V gene. CDR3 nucleotides: TGCGCCAGCAGCTGGGGGACAGGGGGCTCGGTAGAGACCCAGTACTTC. Translating it yields CASSWGTGGSVETQYF.

V and J are TRBV27 and TRBJ1-1, with D possibly matching TRBD1 (5 bases). The CDR3 has 15 residues. The germline V gene has CDR1 MNHEY and CDR2 SMNVEV (reference sequence). The germline V and J ends were trimmed by 2 bases and 0 bases, with 10 bases remaining between them. The CDR3 sequence: CASSLGGYLNTEAFF. The DNA of the CDR3 is TGTGCCAGCAGTTTAGGGGGTTACTTGAACACTGAAGCTTTCTTT.

The CDR3 reads CASSLRGRDGNQPQHF. The CDR3 DNA reads TGTGCCAGCAGTTTACGAGGGAGGGACGGCAATCAGCCCCAGCATTTT. This chain connects TRBV27 to TRBJ1-5; possible D gene TRBD1, 5 bases. The CDR3 sequence is 16 residues long. Germline lookup yields CDR1 MNHEY and CDR2 SMNVEV (reference sequence). The V end lost 2 bases, the J end lost 2 bases, and 13 bases lay between the germline ends.

The chain couples TRBV9 to TRBJ1-2, with 10 bases fitting TRBD1. CDR3 size: 14 residues. Germline CDR1 is SGDLS and CDR2 is YYNGEE. V gave up 3 bases and J gave up 8 bases; unmatched junction bases: 7. The CDR3 region has the DNA TGTGCCAGCAGCGCGGACAGGGGGTTAAGGGGCTACACCTTC. Translation gives CASSADRGLRGYTF.

This clone was seen a single time. The V call is TRBV28, the J call TRBJ2-1; D perhaps matches TRBD1 (6 bases). The V end lost 2 bases, the J end lost 5 bases, and 19 bases lay between the germline ends. The CDR3 contains 17 residues. Germline assignment: CDR1 MDHEN and CDR2 SYDVKM. DNA for the CDR3: TGTGCCAGCAGTTTAGACAGGTGGGGGAGTAGCGACAATGAGCAGTTCTTC. Translation: CASSLDRWGSSDNEQFF.